This T cell receptor beta chain was captured in a study of blood T cell repertoires in COVID-19. In the source study's methods: Researchers report that nucleated cell counts were estimated from reference gene primer amplification. Repertoires were generated with immunoSEQ multiplex PCR, while TCRdb's copy carries only in-frame clones and drops some. V, J and clone size reflect that table, while D and trimming were determined from the DNA. The sample holds approximately 230,000 clones; roughly 90% are singletons and the top ten take around 2.2%. The CDR3 loop spans 15 amino acids. The germline gives CDR1 LGHDT, CDR2 YNNKEL (reference sequence). The germline V and J ends were trimmed by 4 bases and 8 bases, with 20 bases remaining between them.

The source of this sequence is a man aged 25 to 40 who had recovered from COVID-19. Specimen: peripheral blood. The chain carries TRBV3-1 (or the pseudogene TRBV3-2) and TRBJ1-2; the D is unclear. The CDR3 loop is CASSLDTGSWRGYTF. CDR3 bases: TGTGCCAGCAGCCTCGATACGGGCTCCTGGAGGGGCTACACCTTC.